These 3 T cell receptor beta chains came from one sample sequenced in a study of blood T cell repertoires in COVID-19. The table came from immunoSEQ multiplex PCR; TCRdb's copy has only in-frame clones and leaves some out. The repertoire holds more than 200,000 clones, with about 80% as singletons. Sequenced input: peripheral blood. All receptors derive from a man older than 75 with acute or convalescent COVID-19.

The table lists this clone with a few counts. The J gene is TRBJ1-1, the V gene TRBV5-4; D may be TRBD1 (5 bases). Trimming left V 9 bases short and J 5 bases short, with 17 bases between. Germline loops: CDR1 SGHNT, CDR2 YYREEE (reference sequence). This CDR3 is built from 13 residues. CDR3 bases: TGTGCCACCTTTGGGCCGGGGGTGACTGAAGCTTTCTTT. Its translation: CATFGPGVTEAFF.

The genes are TRBV5-6 and TRBJ1-4; D perhaps matches TRBD1 (6 bases). V lost 4 bases, J lost 7 bases, and 20 bases lay in between. The CDR3 loop spans 16 amino acids. Germline lookup yields CDR1 SGHDT and CDR2 YYEEEE. The CDR3 loop reads CASSPQAGGRIEKLFF. The DNA of the CDR3 is TGTGCCAGCAGCCCGCAAGCCGGGGGGCGCATTGAAAAACTGTTTTTT.

The chain couples TRBV3-1 (or the pseudogene TRBV3-2) to TRBJ2-3, with 7 positions matching TRBD2. This CDR3 is built from 14 residues. Trimming removed 3 bases from V and 1 base from J; junction bases left unmatched: 1. Germline V gene data show CDR1 as LGHDT and CDR2 as YNNKEL (reference sequence). CDR3 loop: CASSHGGGTDTQYF. CDR3 in DNA: TGTGCCAGCAGCCATGGGGGGGGCACAGATACGCAGTATTTT.